A selection of T cell receptor beta chains follows, all from one sample in a study of T cells after posttransplantation cyclophosphamide. TCRdb's copy holds only in-frame clones and misses some; the assay was immunoSEQ multiplex PCR. The repertoire holds roughly 9,200 clones, with 89% as singletons. The sample consisted of memory CD4+ T cells sorted from PBMCs. These receptors all come from a woman between 55 and 75 years old in good health, CMV-negative, and a related stem cell transplant donor. CDR3s include the opening cysteine and the closing phenylalanine or tryptophan. Each record gives: clone size, V gene, J gene, D gene, CDR3 protein, CDR3 DNA. The D gene is left open where the match is weak. Where a row states a size, it is once, few, many or the class of an expanded clone; other rows omit it.

abundance: NA
v_gene: TRBV30
j_gene: TRBJ2-1
d_gene: NA
CDR3aa: CAWTRGSSYNEQFF
CDR3nt: TGTGCCTGGACCCGAGGTAGCTCCTACAATGAGCAGTTCTTC

abundance: NA
v_gene: TRBV5-6
j_gene: TRBJ2-5
d_gene: TRBD2
CDR3aa: CASSSISSGGETQYF
CDR3nt: TGTGCCAGCAGCTCAATCTCTAGCGGCGGGGAGACCCAGTACTTC

abundance: NA
v_gene: TRBV28
j_gene: TRBJ2-1
d_gene: TRBD2
CDR3aa: CASSPSGTSGNEQFF
CDR3nt: TGTGCCAGCAGTCCCTCCGGGACTAGCGGCAATGAGCAGTTCTTC

abundance: NA
v_gene: TRBV28
j_gene: TRBJ2-3
d_gene: TRBD2
CDR3aa: CASSKAPWTSRGTDTQYF
CDR3nt: TGTGCCAGCAGCAAGGCCCCGTGGACTAGCAGGGGTACAGATACGCAGTATTTT

abundance: NA
v_gene: TRBV7-9
j_gene: TRBJ2-1
d_gene: TRBD1
CDR3aa: CASSFRQGFNEQFF
CDR3nt: TGTGCCAGCAGCTTTCGACAGGGTTTCAATGAGCAGTTCTTC

abundance: NA
v_gene: TRBV21-1
j_gene: TRBJ1-5
d_gene: NA
CDR3aa: CASTRSEDQPQHF
CDR3nt: TGTGCCAGCACGAGGTCTGAGGATCAGCCCCAGCATTTT

abundance: NA
v_gene: TRBV23-1
j_gene: TRBJ2-2
d_gene: NA
CDR3aa: CASSLYRAGELFF
CDR3nt: TGCGCCAGCAGTCTCTACAGGGCCGGGGAGCTGTTTTTT

abundance: NA
v_gene: TRBV27
j_gene: TRBJ1-2
d_gene: NA
CDR3aa: CASREGYYGYTF
CDR3nt: TGTGCCAGCAGAGAGGGCTACTATGGCTACACCTTC

abundance: NA
v_gene: TRBV27
j_gene: TRBJ2-1
d_gene: TRBD2
CDR3aa: CASSLTSGRPRNEQFF
CDR3nt: TGTGCCAGCAGTTTGACTAGCGGGAGACCGCGCAATGAGCAGTTCTTC

abundance: NA
v_gene: TRBV6-1
j_gene: TRBJ1-4
d_gene: TRBD1
CDR3aa: CASRGTGAEKLFF
CDR3nt: TGTGCCAGCAGAGGGACAGGGGCTGAAAAACTGTTTTTT

abundance: NA
v_gene: TRBV5-4
j_gene: TRBJ1-6
d_gene: NA
CDR3aa: CASAGGDRSSPLHF
CDR3nt: TGTGCCAGCGCCGGGGGGGACCGGAGTTCACCCCTCCACTTT

abundance: NA
v_gene: TRBV6-5
j_gene: TRBJ2-4
d_gene: NA
CDR3aa: CASSERAKNIQYF
CDR3nt: TGTGCCAGCAGTGAGAGAGCCAAAAACATTCAGTACTTC

abundance: NA
v_gene: TRBV11-3
j_gene: TRBJ2-1
d_gene: TRBD2
CDR3aa: CASSMGLTSASYNEQFF
CDR3nt: TGTGCCAGCAGCATGGGGCTGACTAGCGCTTCCTACAATGAGCAGTTCTTC

abundance: NA
v_gene: TRBV7-2
j_gene: TRBJ2-1
d_gene: TRBD2
CDR3aa: CASRSTSGFKSSYNEQFF
CDR3nt: TGTGCCAGCAGGTCGACTAGCGGCTTTAAAAGCTCCTACAATGAGCAGTTCTTC

abundance: NA
v_gene: TRBV7-8
j_gene: TRBJ2-1
d_gene: TRBD1
CDR3aa: CASFPGQGPAPGGDEQFF
CDR3nt: TGTGCCAGTTTTCCCGGCCAGGGACCAGCCCCAGGGGGCGATGAGCAGTTCTTC

abundance: NA
v_gene: TRBV11-2
j_gene: TRBJ2-2
d_gene: NA
CDR3aa: CASSYQTASTGELFF
CDR3nt: TGTGCCAGCAGCTACCAGACAGCCTCCACCGGGGAGCTGTTTTTT

abundance: few
v_gene: TRBV5-1
j_gene: TRBJ2-1
d_gene: TRBD1
CDR3aa: CASSSGTGLTNEQFF
CDR3nt: TGCGCCAGCAGCTCCGGGACAGGGCTTACGAATGAGCAGTTCTTC

abundance: NA
v_gene: TRBV30
j_gene: TRBJ2-1
d_gene: NA
CDR3aa: CAWSLAGRQFF
CDR3nt: TGTGCCTGGAGTCTGGCGGGGAGGCAGTTCTTC

abundance: NA
v_gene: TRBV7-2
j_gene: TRBJ1-6
d_gene: NA
CDR3aa: CASSLGRFRANSPLHF
CDR3nt: TGTGCCAGCAGCTTAGGAAGGTTCAGGGCGAATTCCCCCCTCCACTTT

abundance: NA
v_gene: TRBV5-6
j_gene: TRBJ1-6
d_gene: NA
CDR3aa: CASSRRGTYHSPLHF
CDR3nt: TGTGCCAGCAGCCGTCGCGGGACCTATCATTCACCCCTCCACTTT

abundance: NA
v_gene: TRBV9
j_gene: TRBJ2-1
d_gene: NA
CDR3aa: CASSTDNEQFF
CDR3nt: TGTGCCAGCAGCACGGACAATGAGCAGTTCTTC

abundance: NA
v_gene: TRBV30
j_gene: TRBJ2-7
d_gene: TRBD2
CDR3aa: CAWSGAAGGYYEQYF
CDR3nt: TGTGCCTGGAGTGGCGCGGCGGGAGGGTACTACGAGCAGTACTTC

abundance: NA
v_gene: TRBV2
j_gene: TRBJ2-5
d_gene: NA
CDR3aa: CASNGVVGPQYF
CDR3nt: TGTGCCAGCAACGGGGTGGTCGGTCCCCAGTACTTC

abundance: few
v_gene: TRBV5-4
j_gene: TRBJ2-7
d_gene: NA
CDR3aa: CASSQEIRMTQYF
CDR3nt: TGTGCCAGCAGCCAAGAAATCAGGATGACGCAGTACTTC

abundance: NA
v_gene: TRBV14
j_gene: TRBJ2-5
d_gene: NA
CDR3aa: CASSQGARSETQYF
CDR3nt: TGTGCCAGCAGCCAAGGGGCCAGGTCGGAGACCCAGTACTTC

abundance: NA
v_gene: TRBV6-1
j_gene: TRBJ2-1
d_gene: NA
CDR3aa: CASKFGPNEQFF
CDR3nt: TGTGCCAGCAAGTTTGGGCCCAATGAGCAGTTCTTC

abundance: NA
v_gene: TRBV6-1
j_gene: TRBJ2-1
d_gene: TRBD2
CDR3aa: CASSATSGTYNEQFF
CDR3nt: TGTGCCAGCAGCGCGACTAGCGGGACCTACAATGAGCAGTTCTTC